This note documents a single TCR beta chain sequence. The target antigen is unknown. The CDR3 has 13 residues. Deletions cut 4 bases from V and 0 bases from J, with 6 bases between. CDR1 MGHDK and CDR2 SYGVNS come from the germline V gene. The source of the sample is a study of CD8 T cells in ankylosing spondylitis. General observations from the study: Seemingly distinctive of ankylosing spondylitis blood was a TCR beta motif formed by eight highly homologous variants. Reportedly, significant enrichment of disease-linked clones occurred in matched ankylosing spondylitis synovial fluid.

MiXCR, run by TCRdb on the 5' RACE reads, gives a single entry per CDR3 protein. The table shows about 340,000 distinct CDR3 sequences, with less than 9.5% occurring only once. This receptor was obtained from a male donor with ankylosing spondylitis. The genes are TRBV25-1 and TRBJ1-1; D not certain. Sequencing was carried out using blood, either unsorted or a sorted T cell fraction (not recorded which). The CDR3 sequence: CASSGGVNTEAFF. CDR3 DNA sequence: TGTGCCAGCAGTGGTGGGGTGAACACTGAAGCTTTCTTT.